Sequencing of this T cell receptor beta chain was carried out in a study of control samples from healthy donors and cancer patients. Clones were read by immunoSEQ multiplex PCR, and TCRdb kept only the in-frame ones, dropping some. The sample records about 100,000 clones, roughly 87% being singletons. The CDR3 spans 12 residues. Per germline, CDR1 MNHNY and CDR2 SVGAGI (reference sequence). V was clipped by 8 bases and J by 4 bases; unmatched bases: 3. The chain has TRBV6-6 and TRBJ2-5; 8 bases map to TRBD2. Sample: blood. The origin of this receptor is a woman between 50 and 59 years old in good health. The CDR3 loop reads CASVGGGETQYF. CDR3 coding DNA: TGTGCCAGCGTCGGGGGGGGAGAGACCCAGTACTTC.